This record covers a single T cell receptor (beta chain). Its antigen is not known. These data originate in a study of graft-versus-host responses after intestinal transplantation. Study-wide context: Every recipient underwent anti-thymocyte globulin induction, then tacrolimus and steroids for two to three years.

Broader study findings: GvH clones detected in recipient marrow included some appearing first in ileum or blood. The highest levels of circulating GvH clones went along with early declines in HvG clones after transplant.

V dropped 3 bases and J dropped 5 bases, with 12 bases sitting between them. In germline, CDR1 is SGDLS, CDR2 YYNGEE. The CDR3 contains 15 residues. Repertoires were generated with immunoSEQ multiplex PCR, while TCRdb's copy carries only in-frame clones and drops some. Of over 80,000 clones listed, about 82% are singletons. The V gene is TRBV9, the J gene TRBJ2-6, with no clear D. Sequenced material: PBMCs, taken 255 days after intestinal transplant. This TCR was recovered from a human patient who received an intestinal transplant, so some T cells may come from the graft donor. The chain's CDR3 is CASSGGSSRANVLTF. The CDR3 DNA follows: TGTGCCAGCAGCGGTGGGTCCTCGCGGGCCAACGTCCTGACTTTC.